This TCR beta chain was captured in a study of T cell responses to AZD1222 COVID-19 vaccine listed by TCRdb under 2021. A note on the overall study: A total of just over 230 trial participants underwent TCR sequencing, of whom about 210 received two doses of AZD1222 and about 25 received two doses of the MenACWY control vaccine. Enrollment into the trials was organized by age into subgroups of 18-55, 56-69 and 70-plus years, and those subgroups contained 148, 28 and 57 TCR-sequenced participants, respectively. Findings and caveats that apply to the study as a whole: Conclusions about previously exposed vaccinees were limited because only six AZD1222 recipients were SARS-CoV-2 seropositive at baseline. CD4 TCRs associated with the vaccine covered the entire spike protein, and the dominant responses were in regions 160-218 and 743-854. The 56-69-year group was small, and its depth increase did not reach significance, likely because of low power. After two AZD1222 doses, spike-specific TCR breadth and depth were significantly higher than at day 0 and than in MenACWY recipients. Because no day 14 peak-response samples were available, repertoires were characterized only after the peak T cell response. Participants were mostly white British and included more females than males, and it was suggested by the authors that clonal diversity may have been underestimated. Reportedly, almost half of the unique spike-specific TCRs recognized epitopes lying outside the regions that are mutated in the B.1.351 and B.1.1.7 variants.

The sample's time point label, decoded: about 28 days (+/-7) after the second vaccine dose. Because spike-specific TCR depth and breadth did not differ between the two schedules, AZD1222 recipients who got a second dose at roughly 4 weeks were pooled with those who got a second dose at roughly 12 weeks. Samples from vaccinated people were obtained from the UK trials COV001 and COV002, which included a single-blind randomized controlled phase 2/3 trial of AZD1222 (ChAdOx1 nCoV-19) in healthy adults. Trial participant PBMC samples were collected at day 0 and day 28 after the second dose for TCRbeta chain sequencing. V was cut back by 0 bases and J by 7 bases, leaving a gap of 4 bases between them. The germline V gene provides CDR1 SGHRS and CDR2 YFSETQ. Its CDR3 holds 12 amino acids, cysteine through phenylalanine. Only the CDR3 region is kept as DNA, spanning 36 bases read in frame from base 1. The CDR3 regions of human TCRbeta chains were analyzed by immunosequencing. In the source study's methods: TCRs in the repertoires were compared against a reference library of SARS-CoV-2-specific TCRs that had been generated with the MIRA antigen-specificity platform. Breadth meant the fraction of unique TCRs that were SARS-CoV-2-associated, whereas depth meant the fraction of total T cells that were SARS-CoV-2-associated. Using the MIRA data, each spike-specific TCR was mapped to the spike region that the TCR reacts to and placed in a CD4 or CD8 class. Log10-transformed breadth and depth values were compared by one-way ANOVA with Sidak's multiple comparisons tests. TCRdb took this table from immuneACCESS and kept in-frame rearrangements with V and J called. Such tables lack part of the clones; where checked against another copy, unresolved V genes explain under half of the gap, and the rest is unexplained. Clone size and the V and J calls come from that table; the DNA yielded D and trimming. This sample lists roughly 140,000 clones; around 86% were detected once. Roughly 10% of the sample goes to the ten largest clones.

Of note for this clone: Which antigen it targets is not known. It has no much larger one-base neighbor in the sample; base qualities were not kept.

The sequencing here drew on peripheral blood, taken 28 days after the second AZD1222 dose. The chain couples TRBV5-1 to TRBJ1-4, with no confidently assigned D gene. The sequence was collected from an adult who received the AZD1222 COVID-19 vaccine. The CDR3 corresponds to CASSLVGEKLFF. The sequenced DNA: TGCGCCAGCAGCTTGGTGGGTGAAAAACTGTTTTTT.